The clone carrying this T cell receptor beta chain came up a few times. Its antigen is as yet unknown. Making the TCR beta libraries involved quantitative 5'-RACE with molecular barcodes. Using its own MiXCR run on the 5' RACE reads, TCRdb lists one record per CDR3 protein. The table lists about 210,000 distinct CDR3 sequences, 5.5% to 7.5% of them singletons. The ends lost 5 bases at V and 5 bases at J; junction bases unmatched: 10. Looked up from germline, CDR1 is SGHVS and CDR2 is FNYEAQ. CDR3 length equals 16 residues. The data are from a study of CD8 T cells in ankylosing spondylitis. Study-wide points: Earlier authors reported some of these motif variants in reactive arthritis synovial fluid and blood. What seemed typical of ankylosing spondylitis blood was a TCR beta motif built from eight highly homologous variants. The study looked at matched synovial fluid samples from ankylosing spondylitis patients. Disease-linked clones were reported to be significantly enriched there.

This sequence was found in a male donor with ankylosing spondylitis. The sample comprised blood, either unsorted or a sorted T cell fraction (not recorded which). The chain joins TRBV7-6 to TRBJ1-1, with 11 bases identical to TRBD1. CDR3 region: CASSPPPGTGGTEAFF. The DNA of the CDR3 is TGTGCCAGCAGCCCGCCCCCCGGGACAGGGGGGACTGAAGCTTTCTTT.